The rows below give T cell receptor beta chains drawn from one sample of a study of PD-1 blockade in mismatch repair-deficient tumors. The repertoire was sequenced with immunoSEQ multiplex PCR; TCRdb's copy has only in-frame clones and lacks some. The table has 120,000 or so clones, around 87% seen once. The sample was peripheral blood, taken 44 weeks after starting pembrolizumab. The receptors were sampled from an adult with mismatch repair-deficient cancer. CDR3s include the opening cysteine and the closing phenylalanine or tryptophan. The D gene is left open where the match is weak. Some rows have no size entry. The others give once, few or many, or a class for an expanded clone.

TRBV6-5	TRBJ1-1	.	once	CASRQGNTEAFF	TGTGCCAGCAGGCAGGGGAACACTGAAGCTTTCTTT
TRBV18	TRBJ2-1	TRBD1	.	CASSPGQGAYNEQFF	TGTGCCAGCTCCCCGGGACAGGGGGCCTACAATGAGCAGTTCTTC
TRBV27	TRBJ1-2	TRBD1	few	CASRIGGTDYGYTF	TGTGCCAGCAGAATAGGCGGGACAGACTATGGCTACACCTTC
TRBV7-9	TRBJ1-4	TRBD1	.	CASSSAGTDEKLFF	TGTGCCAGCAGCTCAGCCGGGACAGATGAAAAACTGTTTTTT
TRBV30	TRBJ2-3	.	.	CAWSPLTDTQYF	TGTGCCTGGAGTCCGCTGACAGATACGCAGTATTTT
TRBV6-5	TRBJ2-1	.	.	CASSYSINYNEQFF	TGTGCCAGCAGTTACTCGATCAACTACAATGAGCAGTTCTTC
TRBV9	TRBJ2-1	.	.	CASSVGGGGSYNEQFF	TGTGCCAGCAGCGTAGGGGGGGGCGGCTCCTACAATGAGCAGTTCTTC
TRBV6-1	TRBJ2-2	.	.	CASSSPNTGELFF	TGTGCCAGTTCGTCCCCGAACACCGGGGAGCTGTTTTTT
TRBV5-1	TRBJ1-5	.	once	CASSSDGQIGQPQHF	TGCGCCAGCAGCTCCGATGGACAAATCGGGCAGCCCCAGCATTTT
TRBV11-3	TRBJ2-7	.	.	CASSLGVVFADFSSYEQYF	TGTGCCAGCAGCTTAGGGGTCGTTTTCGCGGATTTTAGCTCCTACGAGCAGTACTTC
TRBV30	TRBJ1-1	.	.	CAWSPVGLRRLNTEAFF	TGTGCCTGGAGCCCGGTTGGGCTTCGACGGTTGAACACTGAAGCTTTCTTT
TRBV6-5	TRBJ2-5	.	.	CASSFLTQGREETQYF	TGTGCCAGCAGTTTCCTAACACAGGGTCGAGAAGAGACCCAGTACTTC
TRBV7-2	TRBJ2-7	TRBD2	.	CASSYWTSGSNEQYF	TGTGCCAGCAGTTATTGGACTAGCGGGAGCAACGAGCAGTACTTC
TRBV30	TRBJ1-5	.	.	CAWSVGAGNQPQHF	TGTGCCTGGAGTGTAGGGGCCGGCAATCAGCCCCAGCATTTT
TRBV6-5	TRBJ2-4	.	.	CASSYSSHDKNIQYF	TGTGCCAGCAGTTACTCATCCCACGACAAAAACATTCAGTACTTC
TRBV11-3	TRBJ2-5	.	.	CASSSTRTRETQYF	TGTGCCAGCAGCTCGACCCGGACAAGAGAGACCCAGTACTTC
TRBV14	TRBJ2-3	.	.	CASSKTRPETNTDTQYF	TGTGCCAGCAGCAAAACAAGACCGGAAACGAACACAGATACGCAGTATTTT
TRBV4-1	TRBJ2-3	TRBD2	.	CASSIVGGGLGDTQYF	TGCGCCAGCAGCATCGTCGGCGGGGGGTTGGGAGATACGCAGTATTTT
TRBV15	TRBJ2-7	.	.	CATSRDLASFSYEQYF	TGTGCCACCAGCAGAGACCTAGCGTCGTTCTCCTACGAGCAGTACTTC
TRBV27	TRBJ2-2	TRBD1	.	CASSNLQFSGGKSGELFF	TGTGCCAGCAGTAACCTCCAGTTTTCAGGGGGTAAATCCGGGGAGCTGTTTTTT
TRBV11-2	TRBJ2-5	TRBD2	once	CASSSQTSGRGQETQYF	TGTGCCAGCAGCTCCCAGACTAGCGGGAGGGGGCAAGAGACCCAGTACTTC
TRBV4-1	TRBJ2-1	.	.	CASSLVTGVNEQFF	TGCGCCAGCAGCCTCGTCACTGGGGTCAATGAGCAGTTCTTC
TRBV28	TRBJ2-4	.	.	CASSLGQSKAKNIQYF	TGTGCCAGCAGTTTAGGCCAGTCTAAAGCCAAAAACATTCAGTACTTC
TRBV7-2	TRBJ2-7	.	few	CASSLGTQQYF	TGTGCCAGCAGCCTAGGGACCCAGCAGTACTTC
TRBV10-1	TRBJ2-1	.	.	CASSDGGEQFF	TGCGCCAGCAGTGATGGCGGAGAGCAGTTCTTC
TRBV2	TRBJ1-1	.	once	CASSRPQNTEAFF	TGTGCCAGCAGCCGACCGCAGAACACTGAAGCTTTCTTT
TRBV5-4	TRBJ2-7	TRBD1	few	CASSLGQGFTYEQYF	TGTGCCAGCAGCTTAGGACAGGGTTTCACCTACGAGCAGTACTTC
TRBV27	TRBJ2-1	.	.	CASSLRARNPYNEQFF	TGTGCCAGCAGTTTACGGGCGAGGAACCCCTACAATGAGCAGTTCTTC
TRBV27	TRBJ2-1	TRBD2	few	CASSYTSAGEQFF	TGTGCCAGCAGTTATACTAGCGCCGGTGAGCAGTTCTTC
TRBV18	TRBJ2-1	TRBD2	.	CASSPSTGTSGSGEQFF	TGTGCCAGCTCACCATCTACCGGGACTAGCGGGAGCGGAGAGCAGTTCTTC
TRBV19	TRBJ2-3	.	once	CASSIAGTLTDTQYF	TGTGCCAGTAGTATTGCCGGGACTCTCACAGATACGCAGTATTTT
TRBV6-5	TRBJ1-1	.	.	CASSYSPGRGGTEAFF	TGTGCCAGCAGTTACTCGCCGGGGAGGGGCGGCACTGAAGCTTTCTTT
TRBV7-9	TRBJ2-7	.	.	CASSLEGAEQYF	TGTGCCAGCAGCTTAGAAGGGGCCGAGCAGTACTTC
TRBV5-1	TRBJ2-7	TRBD1	.	CASSSRRTGGSYEQYF	TGCGCCAGCAGCTCTAGACGGACAGGGGGATCCTACGAGCAGTACTTC
TRBV11-2	TRBJ2-3	TRBD2	.	CASTLTAGGPGSDTQYF	TGTGCCAGCACCCTTACGGCGGGAGGGCCTGGATCAGATACGCAGTATTTT
TRBV18	TRBJ1-3	.	.	CASSAGQRNSGNTIYF	TGTGCCAGCTCAGCTGGACAGCGGAACTCTGGAAACACCATATATTTT
TRBV4-3	TRBJ2-7	.	.	CASSQPLRQNYEQYF	TGCGCCAGCAGCCAACCATTAAGACAGAACTACGAGCAGTACTTC
TRBV18	TRBJ2-2	.	.	CASSPISGELFF	TGTGCCAGCTCACCAATATCCGGGGAGCTGTTTTTT
TRBV7-6	TRBJ2-2	.	once	CASSPSTKGAGELFF	TGTGCCAGCAGTCCAAGCACTAAGGGGGCCGGGGAGCTGTTTTTT
TRBV29-1	TRBJ2-7	TRBD1	.	CSVRTGAGDEQYF	TGCAGCGTCAGGACAGGGGCAGGGGACGAGCAGTACTTC
TRBV5-6	TRBJ2-1	TRBD1	.	CASSFPSGQRYNEQFF	TGTGCCAGCAGCTTTCCATCGGGACAGAGGTACAATGAGCAGTTCTTC
TRBV6-5	TRBJ2-7	.	.	CASSYRPGLPGYEQYF	TGTGCCAGCAGTTACAGGCCCGGACTGCCCGGCTACGAGCAGTACTTC
TRBV7-7	TRBJ2-5	.	.	CASSPGTDPQETQYF	TGTGCTAGCAGCCCCGGGACGGACCCTCAAGAGACCCAGTACTTC
TRBV2	TRBJ2-7	.	few	CASSAGAYEQYF	TGTGCCAGCAGTGCAGGGGCCTACGAGCAGTACTTC
TRBV5-1	TRBJ1-4	.	.	CASSLAATTNEKLFF	TGCGCCAGCAGCTTGGCAGCGACAACTAATGAAAAACTGTTTTTT
TRBV7-2	TRBJ2-1	.	.	CASSLHPPYNEQFF	TGTGCCAGCAGCTTACATCCCCCGTACAATGAGCAGTTCTTC
TRBV11-2	TRBJ2-7	TRBD1	many	CASSWRDRDNEQYF	TGTGCCAGCAGCTGGCGGGACAGGGACAACGAGCAGTACTTC
TRBV2	TRBJ1-5	.	few	CASSEIGFGNQPQHF	TGTGCCAGCAGTGAAATAGGTTTTGGCAATCAGCCCCAGCATTTT
TRBV10-2	TRBJ2-1	TRBD2	.	CASSERTSGRNEQFF	TGCGCCAGCAGTGAAAGGACTAGCGGGAGAAATGAGCAGTTCTTC
TRBV11-1	TRBJ2-2	.	.	CASSQLQGPGGELFF	TGTGCCAGCAGCCAACTACAGGGCCCTGGAGGGGAGCTGTTTTTT